This TCR beta chain was sequenced in a study of cytomegalovirus exposure and HLA in healthy donors. The study, taken as a whole, reports: Overall, some 160 TCR beta chains were annotated as cytomegalovirus-associated. A missense DCLRE1C variant was associated with V- and J-gene trimming of TCR beta chains in a later analysis, and an independent cohort replicated the association.

Nominal health characterized the donors when sampled, though unrecorded immune exposures were likely. This clone was seen more than once but under ten times. Its antigen is not identified. Germline CDR1 is GTSNPN and CDR2 is SVGIG (reference sequence). Trimming removed 4 bases from V and 4 bases from J; junction bases left unmatched: 5. This CDR3 has 14 residues. A multiplex PCR was run with 60 Vbeta primers and 13 Jbeta primers. Using immunoSEQ multiplex PCR, the repertoire was profiled, and TCRdb retains in-frame clones only, with some absent. This sample has 100,000 to 150,000 clones, with around 73% found just once.

Sequenced: PBMCs. This chain joins TRBV30 and TRBJ1-4, with 8 bases lining up with TRBD1. The source of this sequence is a female donor in good health and CMV-seronegative. The CDR3 DNA reads as TGTGCCTGGATCAGGACAGGGAATAATGAAAAACTGTTTTTT. Translation: CAWIRTGNNEKLFF.